This is a list of T cell receptor beta chains from one sample in a study of long-term antiretroviral therapy in people with HIV. The repertoire was sequenced with immunoSEQ multiplex PCR; TCRdb's copy has only in-frame clones and lacks some. The sample lists 15,000 to 20,000 clones, 70% to 80% occurring once. This specimen was unsorted PBMCs, taken 2.2 years after starting antiretroviral therapy. These receptors all stem from a man in his fifties or sixties with HIV. Both conserved end residues are part of each CDR3. The order of the fields is J gene, V gene, clone size, D gene, CDR3 protein, CDR3 DNA. A D gene is named only where the DNA matches it firmly. Not all rows give a size; the values are once, few, many and, for expanded clones, a class.

TRBJ2-2 | TRBV7-8 | NA | NA | CASSTTEQRNTGELFF | TGTGCCAGCAGCACCACGGAACAGAGGAACACCGGGGAGCTGTTTTTT
TRBJ2-3 | TRBV27 | NA | NA | CASSLQDSLGTDTQYF | TGTGCCAGCAGTTTACAGGACAGTTTAGGCACAGATACGCAGTATTTT
TRBJ2-7 | TRBV5-6 | few | TRBD2 | CASSTYRLAVTYEQYF | TGTGCCAGCAGCACCTATCGACTAGCGGTAACCTACGAGCAGTACTTC
TRBJ2-7 | TRBV27 | NA | TRBD2 | CASSRGGARSYEQYF | TGTGCCAGCAGTCGGGGGGGGGCGAGATCCTACGAGCAGTACTTC
TRBJ2-3 | TRBV5-1 | NA | NA | CASSPSEEGTQYF | TGCGCCAGCAGCCCGAGCGAGGAGGGTACGCAGTATTTT
TRBJ1-6 | TRBV4-3 | NA | NA | CASSQGGALHF | TGCGCCAGCAGCCAAGGGGGGGCTCTCCACTTT
TRBJ1-3 | TRBV7-2 | NA | NA | CASSLTLSGNTIYF | TGTGCCAGCAGCTTAACCCTATCTGGAAACACCATATATTTT
TRBJ2-5 | TRBV15 | NA | NA | CATSRESGGGETQYF | TGTGCCACCAGCAGAGAATCAGGGGGAGGAGAGACCCAGTACTTC
TRBJ2-7 | TRBV7-4 | NA | TRBD1 | CASTSGTGVYEQYF | TGTGCCAGCACCTCCGGGACAGGGGTCTACGAGCAGTACTTC
TRBJ2-7 | TRBV5-1 | NA | NA | CASTWAGTGVHEQYF | TGCGCCAGCACATGGGCCGGGACGGGGGTACACGAGCAGTACTTC
TRBJ2-5 | TRBV7-8 | NA | NA | CASSLDPPLGGETQYF | TGTGCCAGCAGCTTAGACCCACCCCTAGGGGGAGAGACCCAGTACTTC
TRBJ1-5 | TRBV2 | NA | NA | CASSVEGGEQPQHF | TGTGCCAGCAGCGTCGAGGGGGGGGAGCAGCCCCAGCATTTT
TRBJ2-5 | TRBV9 | NA | NA | CASSVGGWGAQETQYF | TGTGCCAGCAGCGTAGGGGGATGGGGGGCGCAAGAGACCCAGTACTTC
TRBJ1-5 | TRBV7-2 | NA | TRBD1 | CASSYQNRGGNQPQHF | TGTGCCAGCAGCTACCAAAACAGGGGAGGCAATCAGCCCCAGCATTTT
TRBJ1-2 | TRBV5-4 | NA | TRBD1 | CASSGKTWTGISYGYTF | TGTGCCAGCAGCGGCAAGACCTGGACAGGGATTAGTTATGGCTACACCTTC
TRBJ1-4 | TRBV7-9 | NA | TRBD1 | CASSLATGTNEKLFF | TGTGCCAGCAGCTTAGCGACAGGGACTAATGAAAAACTGTTTTTT
TRBJ1-5 | TRBV29-1 | NA | NA | CSVVGGAGEPQHF | TGCAGCGTTGTCGGGGGGGCAGGGGAGCCCCAGCATTTT
TRBJ2-5 | TRBV10-3 | NA | NA | CAISGPGGETQYF | TGTGCCATCAGTGGCCCCGGCGGAGAGACCCAGTACTTC
TRBJ1-5 | TRBV7-6 | NA | NA | CASSLSAGAGQPQHF | TGTGCCAGCAGCTTAAGTGCAGGGGCAGGGCAGCCCCAGCATTTT
TRBJ1-1 | TRBV30 | NA | NA | CAWSVGRGTEAFF | TGTGCCTGGAGTGTAGGGAGAGGCACCGAAGCTTTCTTT
TRBJ2-3 | TRBV6-4 | NA | NA | CASSDQPTDTQYF | TGTGCCAGCAGTGACCAACCTACAGATACGCAGTATTTT
TRBJ2-5 | TRBV6-1 | NA | TRBD2 | CASSEIGGLAGVETQYF | TGTGCCAGCAGTGAGATAGGGGGACTAGCGGGGGTTGAGACCCAGTACTTC
TRBJ1-2 | TRBV29-1 | few | NA | CSVGPKQNYGYTF | TGCAGCGTTGGCCCCAAGCAGAACTATGGCTACACCTTC
TRBJ1-1 | TRBV5-1 | NA | NA | CASSLTPGRVTEAFF | TGCGCCAGCAGCCTGACGCCGGGACGGGTCACTGAAGCTTTCTTT
TRBJ2-4 | TRBV19 | NA | NA | CASSIEIAKNIQYF | TGTGCCAGTAGTATAGAAATAGCCAAAAACATTCAGTACTTC
TRBJ2-5 | TRBV6-1 | NA | TRBD2 | CASSEAAGGPETQYF | TGTGCCAGCAGTGAAGCAGCGGGAGGGCCAGAGACCCAGTACTTC
TRBJ2-2 | TRBV6-5 | once | NA | CASLEGNTGELFF | TGTGCCAGCCTCGAGGGGAACACCGGGGAGCTGTTTTTT
TRBJ2-3 | TRBV7-2 | NA | NA | CASSLVAYTDTQYF | TGTGCCAGCAGCTTAGTGGCCTACACAGATACGCAGTATTTT
TRBJ2-7 | TRBV2 | NA | NA | CASCRSASYEQYF | TGTGCCAGTTGTAGAAGCGCCTCCTACGAGCAGTACTTC
TRBJ2-1 | TRBV19 | NA | TRBD2 | CASSMVAGSYNEQFF | TGTGCCAGTAGTATGGTAGCGGGCTCCTACAATGAGCAGTTCTTC
TRBJ1-2 | TRBV6-6 | few | NA | CASSSPAPYGYTF | TGTGCCAGCAGTTCACCCGCCCCCTATGGCTACACCTTC
TRBJ2-7 | TRBV4-3 | NA | TRBD1 | CASSQDWDRDYEQYF | TGCGCCAGCAGCCAAGACTGGGACAGGGACTACGAGCAGTACTTC
TRBJ2-5 | TRBV28 | NA | NA | CASSTPGETQYF | TGTGCCAGCAGTACACCGGGAGAGACCCAGTACTTC
TRBJ2-3 | TRBV7-2 | NA | TRBD1 | CASSLGGTGFTDTQYF | TGTGCCAGCAGCTTAGGGGGGACAGGCTTCACAGATACGCAGTATTTT
TRBJ1-4 | TRBV7-9 | NA | TRBD1 | CASSSPNQGQGNEKLFF | TGTGCCAGCAGCTCGCCGAATCAGGGACAGGGAAATGAAAAACTGTTTTTT
TRBJ2-7 | TRBV11-2 | few | TRBD1 | CASSSGTGSYEQYF | TGTGCCAGCAGTTCCGGGACAGGGTCCTACGAGCAGTACTTC
TRBJ2-7 | TRBV30 | NA | NA | CASREGRGLGEQYF | TGTGCGTCGAGGGAGGGCAGGGGGCTGGGGGAGCAGTACTTC
TRBJ1-2 | TRBV19 | NA | TRBD1 | CASSGRGTTNYGYTF | TGTGCCAGTAGTGGCAGGGGGACTACTAACTATGGCTACACCTTC
TRBJ1-2 | TRBV5-1 | NA | NA | CASSLTGSYGYTF | TGCGCCAGCAGCTTGACAGGATCCTATGGCTACACCTTC
TRBJ1-1 | TRBV7-2 | NA | NA | CASSLAAALGTEAFF | TGTGCCAGCAGCTTAGCGGCGGCCCTGGGGACTGAAGCTTTCTTT
TRBJ1-1 | TRBV6-5 | few | NA | CASRLNTEAFF | TGTGCCAGCAGGTTGAACACTGAAGCTTTCTTT
TRBJ2-7 | TRBV10-3 | NA | NA | CAISTAYEQYF | TGTGCCATCAGCACCGCCTACGAGCAGTACTTC
TRBJ2-5 | TRBV7-2 | NA | TRBD1 | CASSSSRGRVETQYF | TGTGCCAGCAGCTCTTCCAGGGGGCGAGTAGAGACCCAGTACTTC
TRBJ2-1 | TRBV6-6 | NA | TRBD2 | CASSRTSGNNEQFF | TGTGCCAGCAGTCGGACTAGCGGTAACAATGAGCAGTTCTTC
TRBJ1-4 | TRBV7-9 | NA | TRBD1 | CASSMGQGAIEKLFF | TGTGCCAGCAGCATGGGACAGGGGGCGATTGAAAAACTGTTTTTT
TRBJ2-2 | TRBV7-7 | NA | TRBD2 | CASSPGLAGANTGELFF | TGTGCCAGCAGCCCCGGACTAGCGGGAGCTAACACCGGGGAGCTGTTTTTT
TRBJ2-3 | TRBV28 | NA | NA | CATYSRRVDTQYF | TGTGCCACGTATAGCAGGAGGGTGGATACGCAGTATTTT